This T cell receptor beta chain was documented in a study of identical twins. This clonotype was counted only a few times. In TCRdb, the 5' RACE reads were re-called with MiXCR into one record per CDR3 protein. Of roughly 700,000 distinct CDR3 sequences in the sample, 8.6% were seen once. The CDR3 runs 16 residues. Germline V CDR1 and CDR2: MNHEY, SVGAGI. Trimming removed 4 bases from V and 4 bases from J; junction bases left unmatched: 9. The same sample was also used in a study of yellow fever vaccine responses in identical twins.

The chain combines TRBV6-5 with TRBJ2-7; 11 bases agree with TRBD1. Material: PBMCs. The clonotype originates from a woman under 30 in good health. In DNA form, the CDR3 reads TGTGCCAGCAGTTCCAAGGCGGGACAGGGGGGATACGAGCAGTACTTC. Translation: CASSSKAGQGGYEQYF.